These 19 T cell receptor beta chains were all obtained from the same sample, sequenced in a study of graft-versus-host responses after intestinal transplantation. Their antigens remain unidentified. Produced via immunoSEQ multiplex PCR; TCRdb's table is partial and in-frame only. Of 90,000 to 150,000 clones in the sample, about 95% are singletons; the top ten hold under 3.5%. This specimen was unstimulated CD8+ T cells sorted from spleen or lymph node cells, taken before intestinal transplant. The receptors derive from a human donor who received an intestinal transplant.

The CDR3: CASSVAQAGSSYEQYF. As DNA, the CDR3 is TGTGCCAGCAGCGTAGCTCAAGCGGGGAGCTCCTACGAGCAGTACTTC. The chain employs TRBV9 and TRBJ2-7; 7 bases line up with TRBD2. The germline gives CDR1 SGDLS, CDR2 YYNGEE. This CDR3 is built from 16 residues. Germline trimming cut 0 bases from V and 0 bases from J; bases unmatched to any gene: 6.

The chain has TRBV19 and TRBJ1-5, with D perhaps TRBD1 (5 bases). The V and J ends lost 5 bases and 3 bases respectively, with 11 bases between them. The V gene's germline CDR1 is LNHDA and CDR2 SQIVND (reference sequence). The CDR3 sequence is 14 residues long. In DNA, the CDR3 is TGTGCCAGTAGTTGGGGGAAATCCAATCAGCCCCAGCATTTT. It encodes CASSWGKSNQPQHF.

CDR3 in DNA: TGTGCCAGCAGCGCCAGAGACAGGGGGCCCTACGAGCAGTACTTC. It yields the protein CASSARDRGPYEQYF. The V call is TRBV9, the J call TRBJ2-7; 10 bases are shared with TRBD1. Looked up from germline, CDR1 is SGDLS and CDR2 is YYNGEE. V was pared by 3 bases and J by 2 bases, with 5 bases of the junction left unmatched. This CDR3 has 15 residues.

The J gene is TRBJ2-7, the V gene TRBV15, with 7 bases lining up with TRBD1. With V trimmed by 0 bases and J by 5 bases, 4 bases remained unmatched. Germline CDR1 and CDR2: LNHNV and YYDKDF (reference sequence). This CDR3 has 14 residues. The CDR3 DNA reads as TGTGCCACCAGCAGAGAAGACAGGGCCCACGAGCAGTACTTC. It translates to CATSREDRAHEQYF.

The V call is TRBV19, the J call TRBJ1-1, with no clear D. The CDR3 length is 15 residues. Trimming removed 3 bases at V and 1 base at J, with 12 bases between. Germline-derived CDR1 and CDR2 are LNHDA and SQIVND (reference sequence). The chain's CDR3 is CASSIREQQNTEAFF. The CDR3 DNA reads TGTGCCAGTAGTATTAGGGAGCAGCAGAACACTGAAGCTTTCTTT.

The J gene is TRBJ2-1, the V gene TRBV28, with TRBD2 matching over 9 bases. Germline V CDR1 and CDR2: MDHEN, SYDVKM. CDR3 length: 14 residues. V shed 4 bases and J 10 bases; nucleotides not matched to a gene: 8. The DNA of the CDR3 is TGTGCCAGCAGTTCCGGGACTAGCCTGAAGGAGCAGTTCTTC. Its translation is CASSSGTSLKEQFF.

The chain has TRBV9 and TRBJ2-7; 11 positions match TRBD1. The germline gives CDR1 SGDLS, CDR2 YYNGEE. J gave up 5 bases and V 3 bases, and 10 bases lay outside the gene matches. CDR3 size: 16 residues. The CDR3 reads CASSGRRTGGLDEQYF. The CDR3 DNA is TGTGCCAGCAGCGGCCGACGGACAGGGGGCCTTGACGAGCAGTACTTC.

The chain is built from TRBV19 and TRBJ2-5, with a possible D match to TRBD2 (7 bases). CDR1 is LNHDA and CDR2 is SQIVND in the germline V gene (reference sequence). CDR3 size: 15 residues. The V end was cut by 5 bases, the J end by 4 bases, with 17 bases between. CDR3 residues: CASSVGGAGGETQYF. In nucleotides, the CDR3 is TGTGCCAGTAGTGTGGGGGGGGCTGGAGGAGAGACCCAGTACTTC.

The chain uses TRBV7-6 and TRBJ2-5, with TRBD1 identical over 8 bases. The germline V gene encodes CDR1 SGHVS and CDR2 FNYEAQ. V shed 0 bases and J 4 bases; nucleotides not matched to a gene: 7. The CDR3 consists of 16 residues. CDR3 amino acids: CASSLARQGRRETQYF. The DNA for the CDR3 is TGTGCCAGCAGCTTAGCGCGACAGGGGAGGCGAGAGACCCAGTACTTC.

This chain connects TRBV5-1 to TRBJ2-3, with TRBD2 matching over 7 bases. The CDR3 consists of 15 residues. In germline, CDR1 is SGHRS, CDR2 YFSETQ. V lost 4 bases, J lost 5 bases, and 10 bases stayed unmatched. CDR3 in DNA: TGCGCCAGCAGCCCGGGGGGACCTCCCCTAGATACGCAGTATTTT. Its protein product is CASSPGGPPLDTQYF.

The rearrangement joins TRBV28 to TRBJ1-6, with D perhaps matching TRBD1 (5 bases). This CDR3 spans 17 amino acids. V was pared by 1 base and J by 7 bases, with 17 bases between. CDR1 and CDR2 from the germline V gene are MDHEN and SYDVKM. CDR3 DNA sequence: TGTGCCAGCAGTTTATATGGGACTCCGAGAAAGAATTCACCCCTCCACTTT. Its translation: CASSLYGTPRKNSPLHF. Based on the CDR3 plus reference TRBV28 and TRBJ1-6, the full variable domain is DVKVTQSSRYLVKRTGEKVFLECVQDMDHENMFWYRQDPGLGLRLIYFSYDVKMKEKGDIPEGYSVSREKKERFSLILESASTNQTSMYLCASSLYGTPRKNSPLHFGNGTRLTVT.

This rearrangement joins TRBV4-3 to TRBJ2-2; possible D gene TRBD1, 6 bases. V was trimmed by 2 bases and J by 1 base, leaving 29 bases between them. The CDR3 sequence is 22 residues long. Germline-derived CDR1 and CDR2 are LGHNA and YSLEER. The CDR3 region is CASSQLWARTAYDFGNTGELFF. The CDR3 region has the DNA TGCGCCAGCAGCCAATTGTGGGCTAGGACAGCCTATGACTTCGGGAACACCGGGGAGCTGTTTTTT.

To note about this clone: The same CDR3 is also encoded by other DNA sequences in this sample. This rearrangement joins TRBV5-1 to TRBJ2-7; D is uncertain. This CDR3 is built from 13 residues. Looked up from germline, CDR1 is SGHRS and CDR2 is YFSETQ. Deletions cut 0 bases from V and 2 bases from J, with 6 bases between. CDR3 loop: CASSLGGPYEQYF. In nucleotides, the CDR3 is TGCGCCAGCAGCTTGGGCGGACCCTACGAGCAGTACTTC.

The rearrangement joins TRBV9 to TRBJ2-7, with D possibly TRBD2 on 6 matching bases. The CDR3 loop spans 15 amino acids. CDR1 and CDR2 (germline): SGDLS, YYNGEE. V shed 3 bases and J shed 2 bases, with 15 bases lying between them. CDR3 DNA sequence: TGTGCCAGCAGCGGCACCGGGACTCTTCCCTACGAGCAGTACTTC. It encodes CASSGTGTLPYEQYF.

This clone was found once. The chain is built from TRBV5-5 and TRBJ2-1; 8 bases match TRBD1. The CDR3 runs to 17 residues. CDR1 and CDR2 (germline): SGHKS, YYEKEE (reference sequence). J was trimmed by 3 bases and V by 4 bases; bases with no gene match: 12. Here the CDR3 DNA reads TGTGCCAGCAGCCGAGAAAACAGGGGGAGATACTACAATGAGCAGTTCTTC. It codes for CASSRENRGRYYNEQFF.

The chain links TRBV9 to TRBJ2-1, with 9 bases that match TRBD1. CDR1 and CDR2 from the germline V gene are SGDLS and YYNGEE. V trimming: 0 bases; J trimming: 12 bases; junction bases outside the gene matches: 10. This CDR3 contains 15 residues. Here the CDR3 DNA reads TGTGCCAGCAGCGTAGTGGGGACAGGGAGTCGCCGGCAGTTCTTC. Its translation: CASSVVGTGSRRQFF.

This clone appeared a single time. The rearrangement joins TRBV11-3 to TRBJ1-1; 8 bases align to TRBD1. The V segment lost 4 bases and the J segment 5 bases; nucleotides outside the gene matches: 6. CDR3 size: 14 residues. The germline V gene encodes CDR1 SGHNT and CDR2 YENEEA. CDR3 DNA: TGTGCCAGCAGCTCTGGACAGGGTGGGACTGAAGCTTTCTTT. This gives the protein CASSSGQGGTEAFF.

A few counts support this clone. The CDR3 is CASSLDGGNEQYF. CDR3 bases: TGTGCCAGCAGCTTAGACGGGGGCAACGAGCAGTACTTC. The chain employs TRBV7-6 and TRBJ2-7; TRBD1 or TRBD2 may be the D gene (6 bases each). V lost 1 base and J lost 5, with 9 bases in between. The CDR3 has 13 residues. Germline V gives CDR1 SGHVS, CDR2 FNYEAQ.

The count of this clone is one. The genes are TRBV5-1 and TRBJ2-5; 10 bases fit TRBD1. The V gene end was trimmed by 4 bases and the J gene end by 2 bases; junction bases not matched to a gene: 2. The germline V gene has CDR1 SGHRS and CDR2 YFSETQ. This CDR3 region has 14 residues. The CDR3 DNA reads as TGCGCCAGCAGCCCGGGACAGGGGCAAGAGACCCAGTACTTC. Amino acids: CASSPGQGQETQYF.